This is a list of T cell receptor beta chains from one sample in a study of OX40 agonist ivuxolimab in advanced cancers. The assay was immunoSEQ multiplex PCR, and TCRdb's table has in-frame clones only and misses some. Of around 20,000 clones listed, about 86% are singletons. Specimen: CD4+ or CD8+ T cells sorted from blood, collected in a trial of the OX40 agonist ivuxolimab. The receptors stem from an adult with an advanced solid tumor such as melanoma, head and neck, liver or kidney cancer. CDR3s include the opening cysteine and the closing phenylalanine or tryptophan. The order of the fields is clone size, V gene, D gene, J gene, CDR3 protein, CDR3 DNA. The D gene is left open where the match is weak. Rows may omit the clone size; those that give it use once, few, many or a size class.

clone_size: -; v_call: TRBV29-1; d_call: -; j_call: TRBJ1-3; cdr3_aa: CSVEGPAGTGNTIYF; cdr3_nt: TGCAGCGTTGAAGGGCCCGCAGGTACCGGAAACACCATATATTTT
clone_size: once; v_call: TRBV7-6; d_call: TRBD1; j_call: TRBJ2-7; cdr3_aa: CASSAPGQLEQYF; cdr3_nt: TGTGCCAGCAGCGCGCCGGGACAGCTCGAGCAGTACTTC
clone_size: -; v_call: TRBV2; d_call: -; j_call: TRBJ2-5; cdr3_aa: CASSVGHLEQYF; cdr3_nt: TGTGCCAGCAGTGTGGGCCACTTGGAGCAGTACTTC
clone_size: -; v_call: TRBV4-3; d_call: TRBD2; j_call: TRBJ2-1; cdr3_aa: CASSQDLTSGSSYNEQFF; cdr3_nt: TGCGCCAGCAGCCAAGATTTGACTAGCGGGAGCTCCTACAATGAGCAGTTCTTC
clone_size: -; v_call: TRBV2; d_call: -; j_call: TRBJ1-5; cdr3_aa: CASSGTENQPQHF; cdr3_nt: TGTGCCAGCAGTGGGACAGAGAATCAGCCCCAGCATTTT
clone_size: few; v_call: TRBV20-1; d_call: -; j_call: TRBJ1-1; cdr3_aa: CSAGRTEAFF; cdr3_nt: TGCAGTGCGGGACGGACTGAAGCTTTCTTT
clone_size: -; v_call: TRBV19; d_call: -; j_call: TRBJ1-1; cdr3_aa: CASSIDRSNTEAFF; cdr3_nt: TGTGCCAGTAGTATAGACAGATCGAACACTGAAGCTTTCTTT
clone_size: -; v_call: TRBV5-4; d_call: TRBD1; j_call: TRBJ1-3; cdr3_aa: CASSLGGTAGNTIYF; cdr3_nt: TGTGCCAGCAGCTTGGGGGGGACAGCTGGAAACACCATATATTTT
clone_size: -; v_call: TRBV27; d_call: TRBD1; j_call: TRBJ2-6; cdr3_aa: CASSLRIRDRGLTGANVLTF; cdr3_nt: TGTGCCAGCAGTTTAAGGATCCGGGACAGGGGATTGACTGGGGCCAACGTCCTGACTTTC
clone_size: -; v_call: TRBV25-1; d_call: -; j_call: TRBJ2-5; cdr3_aa: CASGPLDSQETQYF; cdr3_nt: TGTGCCAGCGGCCCACTGGACAGCCAAGAGACCCAGTACTTC
clone_size: -; v_call: TRBV9; d_call: TRBD2; j_call: TRBJ2-7; cdr3_aa: CASSVAAPLSGSNYEQYF; cdr3_nt: TGTGCCAGCAGCGTAGCCGCCCCCCTAAGCGGGAGCAACTACGAGCAGTACTTC
clone_size: few; v_call: TRBV29-1; d_call: -; j_call: TRBJ1-1; cdr3_aa: CSVGMTLNTEAFF; cdr3_nt: TGCAGCGTTGGCATGACACTGAACACTGAAGCTTTCTTT
clone_size: -; v_call: TRBV6-5; d_call: -; j_call: TRBJ1-4; cdr3_aa: CASSYKGMGEKLFF; cdr3_nt: TGTGCCAGCAGTTACAAGGGTATGGGTGAAAAACTGTTTTTT
clone_size: -; v_call: TRBV12-5; d_call: -; j_call: TRBJ2-3; cdr3_aa: CASGRDGPDTQYF; cdr3_nt: TGTGCTAGTGGGCGAGACGGTCCAGATACGCAGTATTTT
clone_size: -; v_call: TRBV7-2; d_call: -; j_call: TRBJ2-5; cdr3_aa: CASSLHPGDRSKETQYF; cdr3_nt: TGTGCCAGCAGCTTACATCCCGGGGACCGCTCGAAAGAGACCCAGTACTTC
clone_size: -; v_call: TRBV6-6; d_call: TRBD1; j_call: TRBJ2-4; cdr3_aa: CATLQGTKNIQYF; cdr3_nt: TGTGCCACCCTACAGGGGACCAAAAACATTCAGTACTTC
clone_size: -; v_call: TRBV6-1; d_call: -; j_call: TRBJ1-6; cdr3_aa: CASRAGPVPNSPLHF; cdr3_nt: TGTGCCAGCAGGGCAGGCCCGGTACCCAATTCACCCCTCCACTTT
clone_size: -; v_call: TRBV2; d_call: TRBD1; j_call: TRBJ1-4; cdr3_aa: CASRLSGQGGEKLFF; cdr3_nt: TGTGCCAGCAGGTTAAGTGGACAGGGCGGTGAAAAACTGTTTTTT
clone_size: -; v_call: TRBV25-1; d_call: TRBD1; j_call: TRBJ2-1; cdr3_aa: CASRTGSSYNEQFF; cdr3_nt: TGTGCCAGCAGGACAGGGAGCTCCTACAATGAGCAGTTCTTC
clone_size: -; v_call: TRBV30; d_call: -; j_call: TRBJ2-7; cdr3_aa: CAWSGRLGNEQYF; cdr3_nt: TGTGCCTGGAGTGGCCGACTAGGGAACGAGCAGTACTTC
clone_size: -; v_call: TRBV4-3; d_call: TRBD1; j_call: TRBJ1-2; cdr3_aa: CASSQALQQGTSYGYTF; cdr3_nt: TGCGCCAGCAGCCAAGCCTTACAACAGGGGACGAGCTATGGCTACACCTTC
clone_size: -; v_call: TRBV7-2; d_call: -; j_call: TRBJ2-3; cdr3_aa: CASSLAVQSTDTQYF; cdr3_nt: TGTGCCAGCAGCTTAGCGGTACAGAGCACAGATACGCAGTATTTT
clone_size: -; v_call: TRBV19; d_call: -; j_call: TRBJ1-5; cdr3_aa: CASSIDQFGSNQPQHF; cdr3_nt: TGTGCCAGTAGTATCGATCAGTTCGGTAGCAATCAGCCCCAGCATTTT
clone_size: -; v_call: TRBV7-6; d_call: TRBD1; j_call: TRBJ1-4; cdr3_aa: CASSLAPVTGRPEKLFF; cdr3_nt: TGTGCCAGCAGCTTAGCCCCAGTGACAGGGCGACCTGAAAAACTGTTTTTT
clone_size: -; v_call: TRBV7-6; d_call: -; j_call: TRBJ2-7; cdr3_aa: CASSLGTGGEQYF; cdr3_nt: TGTGCCAGCAGCTTAGGAACAGGCGGCGAGCAGTACTTC
clone_size: -; v_call: TRBV11-2; d_call: -; j_call: TRBJ1-1; cdr3_aa: CASSSLIGGLGDSYTEAFF; cdr3_nt: TGTGCCAGCAGCTCCCTAATTGGCGGGCTGGGGGATTCGTACACTGAAGCTTTCTTT
clone_size: -; v_call: TRBV14; d_call: -; j_call: TRBJ2-1; cdr3_aa: CASSFVQGSYNEQFF; cdr3_nt: TGTGCCAGCAGCTTTGTACAGGGTTCCTACAATGAGCAGTTCTTC
clone_size: -; v_call: TRBV28; d_call: TRBD1; j_call: TRBJ1-2; cdr3_aa: CASSGTGMDYGYTF; cdr3_nt: TGTGCCAGCAGTGGGACAGGGATGGACTATGGCTACACCTTC
clone_size: -; v_call: TRBV5-1; d_call: -; j_call: TRBJ1-1; cdr3_aa: CASSFSGPETEAFF; cdr3_nt: TGCGCCAGCAGCTTTTCGGGACCCGAAACTGAAGCTTTCTTT
clone_size: once; v_call: TRBV5-6; d_call: TRBD1; j_call: TRBJ1-6; cdr3_aa: CASSLGQGQSLHF; cdr3_nt: TGTGCCAGCAGCTTAGGACAGGGACAATCACTCCACTTT
clone_size: -; v_call: TRBV4-2; d_call: TRBD1; j_call: TRBJ2-7; cdr3_aa: CASSQSGTGTYEQYF; cdr3_nt: TGTGCCAGCAGCCAATCCGGGACAGGAACCTACGAGCAGTACTTC
clone_size: -; v_call: TRBV7-9; d_call: TRBD1; j_call: TRBJ2-7; cdr3_aa: CASSPGQGAYEQYF; cdr3_nt: TGTGCCAGCAGCCCGGGACAGGGGGCTTACGAGCAGTACTTC
clone_size: -; v_call: TRBV11-1; d_call: TRBD1; j_call: TRBJ2-7; cdr3_aa: CASSWGTGGSYEQYF; cdr3_nt: TGTGCCAGCAGCTGGGGGACAGGGGGCTCCTACGAGCAGTACTTC
clone_size: -; v_call: TRBV6-1; d_call: -; j_call: TRBJ1-1; cdr3_aa: CASSENRGTEAFF; cdr3_nt: TGTGCCAGCAGTGAAAATCGCGGCACTGAAGCTTTCTTT
clone_size: once; v_call: TRBV7-9; d_call: -; j_call: TRBJ1-6; cdr3_aa: CASSLVSLGSPLHF; cdr3_nt: TGTGCCAGCAGCTTAGTAAGCCTCGGGTCACCCCTCCACTTT
clone_size: -; v_call: TRBV2; d_call: TRBD2; j_call: TRBJ2-1; cdr3_aa: CASSPPGLAPNYNEQFF; cdr3_nt: TGTGCCAGCAGTCCACCAGGACTAGCCCCAAACTACAATGAGCAGTTCTTC